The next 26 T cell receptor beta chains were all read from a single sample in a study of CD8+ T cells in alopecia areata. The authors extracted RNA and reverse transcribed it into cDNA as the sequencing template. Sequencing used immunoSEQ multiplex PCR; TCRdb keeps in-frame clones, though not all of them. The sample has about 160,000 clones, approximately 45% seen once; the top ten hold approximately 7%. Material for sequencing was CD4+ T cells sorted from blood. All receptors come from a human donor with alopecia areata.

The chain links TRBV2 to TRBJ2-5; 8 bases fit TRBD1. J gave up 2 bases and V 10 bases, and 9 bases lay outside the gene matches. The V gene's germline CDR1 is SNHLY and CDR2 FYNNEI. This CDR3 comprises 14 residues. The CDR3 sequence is CATTPDRAQETQYF. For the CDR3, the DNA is TGTGCCACCACGCCGGACAGGGCACAAGAGACCCAGTACTTC.

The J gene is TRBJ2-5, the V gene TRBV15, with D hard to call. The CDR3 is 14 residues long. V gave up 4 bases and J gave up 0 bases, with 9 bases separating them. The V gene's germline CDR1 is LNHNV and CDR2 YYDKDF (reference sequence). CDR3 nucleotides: TGTGCCACCAGCACAGATCGGTACCAAGAGACCCAGTACTTC. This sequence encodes CATSTDRYQETQYF.

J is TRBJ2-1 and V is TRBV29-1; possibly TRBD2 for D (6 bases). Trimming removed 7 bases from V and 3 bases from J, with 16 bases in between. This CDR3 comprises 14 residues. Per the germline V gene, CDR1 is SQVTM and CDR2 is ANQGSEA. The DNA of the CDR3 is TGCAGCGCAGTCCGGGACTTCAGCTACAATGAGCAGTTCTTC. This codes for CSAVRDFSYNEQFF.

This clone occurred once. CDR3 protein: CSASKVGGYTF. The CDR3 DNA sequence: TGCAGTGCTAGTAAGGTTGGAGGCTACACCTTC. The V and J genes are TRBV20-1 and TRBJ1-2; D unresolved. The germline CDR1 and CDR2 sequences are DFQATT and SNEGSKA (reference sequence). CDR3 size: 11 residues. V was shortened by 3 bases and J by 8 bases, with 10 bases between the two germline ends.

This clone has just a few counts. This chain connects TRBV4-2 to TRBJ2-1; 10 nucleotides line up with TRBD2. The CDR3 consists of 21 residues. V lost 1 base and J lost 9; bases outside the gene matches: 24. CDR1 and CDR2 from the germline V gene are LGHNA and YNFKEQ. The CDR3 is CASSQGLVLAGEIRPGVEQFF. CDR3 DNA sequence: TGTGCCAGCAGCCAAGGTTTAGTCCTAGCGGGAGAGATACGCCCTGGGGTTGAGCAGTTCTTC.

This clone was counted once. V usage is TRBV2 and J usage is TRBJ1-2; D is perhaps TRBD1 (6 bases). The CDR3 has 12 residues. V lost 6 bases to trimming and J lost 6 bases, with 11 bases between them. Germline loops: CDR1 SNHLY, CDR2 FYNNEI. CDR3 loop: CASSRGMDGYTF. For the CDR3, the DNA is TGTGCCAGCAGCAGGGGCATGGATGGCTACACCTTC.

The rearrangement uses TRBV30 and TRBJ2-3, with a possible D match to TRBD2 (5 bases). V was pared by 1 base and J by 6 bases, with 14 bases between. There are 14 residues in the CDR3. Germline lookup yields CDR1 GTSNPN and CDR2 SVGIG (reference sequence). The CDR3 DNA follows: TGTGCCTGGAGTGAAGTTGATTTAGCGGATACGCAGTATTTT. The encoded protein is CAWSEVDLADTQYF.

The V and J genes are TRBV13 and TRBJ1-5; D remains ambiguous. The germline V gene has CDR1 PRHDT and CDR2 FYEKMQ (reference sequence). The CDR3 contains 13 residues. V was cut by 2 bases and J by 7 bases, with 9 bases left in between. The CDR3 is CASSLWGNQPQHF. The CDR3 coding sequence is TGTGCCAGCAGCTTATGGGGAAACCAGCCCCAGCATTTT.

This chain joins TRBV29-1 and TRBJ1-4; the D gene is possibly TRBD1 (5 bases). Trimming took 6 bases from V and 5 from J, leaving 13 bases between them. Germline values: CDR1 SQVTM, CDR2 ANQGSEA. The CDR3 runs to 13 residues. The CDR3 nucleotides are TGCAGCGTCGGGTCGGGACCGAATGAAAAACTGTTTTTT. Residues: CSVGSGPNEKLFF.

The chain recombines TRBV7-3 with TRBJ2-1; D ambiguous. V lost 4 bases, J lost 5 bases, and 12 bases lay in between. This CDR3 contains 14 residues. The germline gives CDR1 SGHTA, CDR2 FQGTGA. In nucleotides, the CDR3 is TGTGCCAGCAGCTCCACTGGAACGAACAATGAGCAGTTCTTC. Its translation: CASSSTGTNNEQFF.

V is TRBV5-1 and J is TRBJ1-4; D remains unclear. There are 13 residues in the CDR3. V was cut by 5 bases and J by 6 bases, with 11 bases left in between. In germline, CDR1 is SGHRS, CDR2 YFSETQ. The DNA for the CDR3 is TGCGCCAGCAGGAGTAGGCCCGATGAAAAACTGTTTTTT. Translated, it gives CASRSRPDEKLFF. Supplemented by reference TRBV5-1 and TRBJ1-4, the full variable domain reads KAGVTQTPRYLIKTRGQQVTLSCSPISGHRSVSWYQQTPGQGLQFLFEYFSETQRNKGNFPGRFSGRQFSNSRSEMNVSTLELGDSALYLCASRSRPDEKLFFGSGTQLSVL.

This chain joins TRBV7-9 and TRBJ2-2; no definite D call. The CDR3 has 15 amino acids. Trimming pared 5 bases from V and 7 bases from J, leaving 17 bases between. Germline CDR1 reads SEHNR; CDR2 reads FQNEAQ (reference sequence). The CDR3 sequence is CASSQTPPSHGELFF. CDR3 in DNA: TGTGCCAGCAGCCAGACCCCGCCTAGTCACGGGGAGCTGTTTTTT.

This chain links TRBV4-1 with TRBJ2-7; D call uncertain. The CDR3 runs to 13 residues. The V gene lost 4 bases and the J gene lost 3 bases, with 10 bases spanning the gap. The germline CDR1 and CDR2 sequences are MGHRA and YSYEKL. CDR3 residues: CASSPVGGYEQYF. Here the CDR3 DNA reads TGCGCCAGCAGCCCCGTTGGCGGCTACGAGCAGTACTTC.

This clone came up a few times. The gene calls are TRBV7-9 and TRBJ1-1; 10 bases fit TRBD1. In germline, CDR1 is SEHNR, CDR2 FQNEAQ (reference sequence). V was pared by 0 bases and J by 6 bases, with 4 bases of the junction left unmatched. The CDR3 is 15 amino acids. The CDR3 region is CASSLARQGAAEAFF. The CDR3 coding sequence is TGTGCCAGCAGCTTAGCTAGACAGGGGGCTGCTGAAGCTTTCTTT.

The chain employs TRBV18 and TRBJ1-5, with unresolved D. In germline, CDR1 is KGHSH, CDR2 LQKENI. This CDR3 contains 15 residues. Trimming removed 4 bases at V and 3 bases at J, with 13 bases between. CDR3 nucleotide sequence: TGTGCCAGCTCACTTAAAACAAGTGCCAATCAGCCCCAGCATTTT. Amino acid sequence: CASSLKTSANQPQHF.

The CDR3: CASSLGGGSSYEQYF. For the CDR3, the DNA is TGTGCCAGCAGCTTAGGGGGCGGGAGCTCCTACGAGCAGTACTTC. This chain links TRBV11-3 with TRBJ2-7, with 7 bases matching TRBD2. Germline assignment: CDR1 SGHNT and CDR2 YENEEA. V lost 1 base and J lost 0; bases outside the gene matches: 3. The CDR3 is 15 residues long.

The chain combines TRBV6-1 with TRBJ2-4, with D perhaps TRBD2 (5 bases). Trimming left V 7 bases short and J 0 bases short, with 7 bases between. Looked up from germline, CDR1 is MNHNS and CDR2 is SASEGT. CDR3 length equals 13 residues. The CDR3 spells CASIGLAKNIQYF. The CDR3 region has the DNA TGTGCCAGCATTGGACTAGCCAAAAACATTCAGTACTTC.

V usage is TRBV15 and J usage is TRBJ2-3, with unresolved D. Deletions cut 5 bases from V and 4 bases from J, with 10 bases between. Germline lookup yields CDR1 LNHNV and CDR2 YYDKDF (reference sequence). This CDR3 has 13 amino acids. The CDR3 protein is CATSRRSPDTQYF. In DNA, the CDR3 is TGTGCCACCAGCCGAAGGTCCCCAGATACGCAGTATTTT.

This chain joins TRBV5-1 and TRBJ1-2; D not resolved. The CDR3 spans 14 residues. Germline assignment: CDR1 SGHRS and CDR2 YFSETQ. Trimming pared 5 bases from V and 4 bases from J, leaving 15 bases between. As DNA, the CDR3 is TGCGCCAGCAGAGAGGAGGTCCTCGGCTATGGCTACACCTTC. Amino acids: CASREEVLGYGYTF.

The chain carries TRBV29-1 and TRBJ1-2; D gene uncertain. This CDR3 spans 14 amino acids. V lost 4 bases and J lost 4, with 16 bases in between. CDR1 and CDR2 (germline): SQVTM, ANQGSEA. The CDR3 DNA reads TGCAGCGTTGGGGTTTCGAATCCTTTCTATGGCTACACCTTC. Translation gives CSVGVSNPFYGYTF.

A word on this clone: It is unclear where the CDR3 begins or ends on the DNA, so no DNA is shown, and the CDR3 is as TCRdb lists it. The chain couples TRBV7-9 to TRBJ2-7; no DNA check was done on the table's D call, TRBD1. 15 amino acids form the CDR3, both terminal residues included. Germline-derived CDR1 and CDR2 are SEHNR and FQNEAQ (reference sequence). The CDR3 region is CASSFFGQISYEQYF.

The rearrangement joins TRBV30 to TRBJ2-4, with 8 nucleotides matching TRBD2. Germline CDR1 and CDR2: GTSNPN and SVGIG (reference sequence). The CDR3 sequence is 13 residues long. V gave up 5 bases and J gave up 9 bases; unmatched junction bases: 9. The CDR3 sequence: CAWDTSGASIQYF. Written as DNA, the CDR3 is TGTGCCTGGGATACTAGCGGAGCTTCCATTCAGTACTTC.

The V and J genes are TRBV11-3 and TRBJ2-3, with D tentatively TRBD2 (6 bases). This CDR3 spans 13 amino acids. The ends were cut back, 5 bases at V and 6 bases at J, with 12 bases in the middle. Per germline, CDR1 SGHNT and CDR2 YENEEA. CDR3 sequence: CASSRGERDTQYF. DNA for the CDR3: TGTGCCAGCAGCCGCGGGGAGAGGGATACGCAGTATTTT.

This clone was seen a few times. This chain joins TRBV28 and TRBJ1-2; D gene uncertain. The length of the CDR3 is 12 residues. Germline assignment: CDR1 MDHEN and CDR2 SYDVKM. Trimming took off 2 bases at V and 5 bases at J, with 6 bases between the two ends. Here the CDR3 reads CASSLGGYGYTF. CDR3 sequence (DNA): TGTGCCAGCAGTTTAGGAGGGTATGGCTACACCTTC.

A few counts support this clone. The CDR3 DNA follows: TGTGCCAGCAGCGTAGCGCCAAATCAGCCCCAGCATTTT. Protein: CASSVAPNQPQHF. The rearrangement uses TRBV9 and TRBJ1-5, with D hard to call. V was shortened by 0 bases and J by 4 bases, with 5 bases between the two germline ends. This CDR3 is built from 13 residues. Germline CDR1 and CDR2: SGDLS and YYNGEE.

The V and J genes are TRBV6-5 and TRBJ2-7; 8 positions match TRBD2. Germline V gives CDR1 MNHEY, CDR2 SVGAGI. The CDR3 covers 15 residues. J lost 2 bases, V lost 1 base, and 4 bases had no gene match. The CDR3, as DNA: TGTGCCAGCAGTTACTATCTTAGCGGGGCCTACGAGCAGTACTTC. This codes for CASSYYLSGAYEQYF.